Listed below are T cell receptor beta chains from one sample, sequenced in a study of a mutant IDH1 vaccine in newly diagnosed glioma. Assay: immunoSEQ multiplex PCR; the TCRdb copy retains only in-frame clones and omits some. The table lists roughly 22,000 clones, nearly 90% of them singletons. No cognate antigen is known for these TCRs. The input for sequencing was PBMCs, taken from a glioma patient whose treatment included an IDH1 peptide vaccine. These receptors were obtained from a woman aged 40-49 years with glioma. Both conserved end residues are part of each CDR3. The D gene is left open where the match is weak. Size is omitted from some rows. Given values are once, few, many or a class for expanded clones.

TRBV5-1,NA,NA,TRBJ1-1,TGCGCCAGCAGCTCGGGAGACCCGAACACTGAAGCTTTCTTT,CASSSGDPNTEAFF
TRBV30,NA,NA,TRBJ1-1,TGTGCCTGGAGGCAACAAACGAACACTGAAGCTTTCTTT,CAWRQQTNTEAFF
TRBV20-1,NA,NA,TRBJ2-1,TGCAGTGCAGCGCAGAATGAGCAGTTCTTC,CSAAQNEQFF
TRBV7-2,NA,NA,TRBJ1-4,TGTGCCAGCAGCTCGGCAGGGGTTGATAATGAAAAACTGTTTTTT,CASSSAGVDNEKLFF
TRBV6-5,NA,once,TRBJ2-6,TGTGCCAGCAGTTCCGACAGGGCCAACGTCCTGACTTTC,CASSSDRANVLTF
TRBV10-1,NA,NA,TRBJ2-7,TGCGCCAGCAGTCCACAGGTGTTTACCTACGAGCAGTACTTC,CASSPQVFTYEQYF
TRBV19,NA,NA,TRBJ1-5,TGTGCCAGTAGTATCGAAACAATGAATCAGCCCCAGCATTTT,CASSIETMNQPQHF
TRBV29-1,NA,NA,TRBJ2-2,TGCAGCGTTGGACCCGAGAACACCGGGGAGCTGTTTTTT,CSVGPENTGELFF
TRBV5-1,NA,NA,TRBJ2-3,TGCGCCAGCAGCAGGGGGGAGAGCACAGATACGCAGTATTTT,CASSRGESTDTQYF
TRBV5-4,TRBD2,NA,TRBJ2-7,TGTGCCAGCAGCGCCGGACTAGCGTCTACCTACGAGCAGTACTTC,CASSAGLASTYEQYF
TRBV7-9,NA,NA,TRBJ1-1,TGTGCCAGCAGCTTAGCGCAGGGCATGAACACTGAAGCTTTCTTT,CASSLAQGMNTEAFF
TRBV15,NA,NA,TRBJ2-7,TGTGCCACCAGCAGAGACCGTCGCGGATACGAGCAGTACTTC,CATSRDRRGYEQYF
TRBV29-1,NA,NA,TRBJ2-5,TGCAGCGTTGGGGGACCTAGGGTGGAGACCCAGTACTTC,CSVGGPRVETQYF
TRBV6-5,NA,NA,TRBJ2-7,TGTGCCAGCAGTTACTCGGTCGGGCACAAATACGAGCAGTACTTC,CASSYSVGHKYEQYF
TRBV29-1,NA,NA,TRBJ1-2,TGCAGCGTTGGCGACGCCTACTATGGCTACACCTTC,CSVGDAYYGYTF
TRBV10-2,NA,NA,TRBJ1-5,TGCGCCAGCAGTGAGTCGACTAGGGGCCAGCCCCAGCATTTT,CASSESTRGQPQHF
TRBV6-6,NA,once,TRBJ1-5,TGTGCCAGCAGCCACGGGGGGGCCAATCAGCCCCAGCATTTT,CASSHGGANQPQHF
TRBV6-1,NA,NA,TRBJ1-1,TGTGCCAGCAGAATGAAAGTGGAACGTGAAGCTTTCTTT,CASRMKVEREAFF
TRBV5-1,TRBD1,NA,TRBJ1-6,TGCGCCAGCAGCTTCAGGACAGGGAGGGATTCACCCCTCCACTTT,CASSFRTGRDSPLHF
TRBV12-1,NA,NA,TRBJ2-1,TGTGCCAGCAGCTTTGCCGTCACCTACAATGAGCAGTTCTTC,CASSFAVTYNEQFF
TRBV6-5,NA,once,TRBJ2-7,TGTGCCAGCAGCATTCTAGCAGGAACCTACGAGCAGTACTTC,CASSILAGTYEQYF
TRBV25-1,NA,NA,TRBJ2-7,TGTGCCAGCAGCCCATTCAGCGGGCCCCAATACGAGCAGTACTTC,CASSPFSGPQYEQYF
TRBV7-9,NA,NA,TRBJ1-1,TGTGCCAGCAGCTTAGTCCAGGGAGATACTGAAGCTTTCTTT,CASSLVQGDTEAFF
TRBV27,NA,NA,TRBJ2-2,TGTGCCAGCAGTTCCAGGACAAGAACGAACACCGGGGAGCTGTTTTTT,CASSSRTRTNTGELFF
TRBV20-1,NA,NA,TRBJ2-1,TGCAGTGCTCCCAGGGGTGGGGAGCAGTTCTTC,CSAPRGGEQFF
TRBV30,NA,NA,TRBJ2-4,TGTGCCTGGAGCGCACGCCTGGGTGCGGGAAACATTCAGTACTTC,CAWSARLGAGNIQYF
TRBV6-1,TRBD1,NA,TRBJ1-2,TGTGCCAGCAGTGAAGCCGTGGGACAGGGTTACGGCTACACCTTC,CASSEAVGQGYGYTF
TRBV2,NA,NA,TRBJ2-7,TGTGCCAGCGAAGCGGAGGGGCGAGGCGAGCAGTACTTC,CASEAEGRGEQYF
TRBV29-1,NA,NA,TRBJ2-3,TGCAGCGTTGAGAGGGTGCTTCTAGATACGCAGTATTTT,CSVERVLLDTQYF
TRBV5-1,NA,NA,TRBJ2-3,TGCGCCAGCAGCTTTTCTCGTAGTGATACGCAGTATTTT,CASSFSRSDTQYF
TRBV5-1,NA,NA,TRBJ2-5,TGCGCCAGCAGCTTGGAAGGAGTTTTAGGGACCCAGTACTTC,CASSLEGVLGTQYF
TRBV19,NA,NA,TRBJ1-2,TGTGCCAGTAGCCCCGACAGGAGTCTCTATGGCTACACCTTC,CASSPDRSLYGYTF
TRBV6-5,NA,NA,TRBJ2-7,TGTGCCAGCAGTCCCGGACCAGACTACGAGCAGTACTTC,CASSPGPDYEQYF
TRBV10-3,NA,NA,TRBJ1-5,TGTGCCATCAGTGAGTCGACAGATAGCAATCAGCCCCAGCATTTT,CAISESTDSNQPQHF
TRBV6-5,NA,NA,TRBJ1-5,TGTGCCAGCAGTTTTACGAGGGTTTCAGGACAGCCCCAGCATTTT,CASSFTRVSGQPQHF
TRBV30,TRBD1,NA,TRBJ1-5,TGTGCCTGGAGTACAGGGGGCGGACAGCCCCAGCATTTT,CAWSTGGGQPQHF
TRBV2,TRBD1,NA,TRBJ2-5,TGTGCCAGCAGTGGGACAGGGTGGGACCAAGAGACCCAGTACTTC,CASSGTGWDQETQYF
TRBV10-3,NA,once,TRBJ2-7,TGTGCCATCAGTGAAAGGTACGAGCAGTACTTC,CAISERYEQYF
TRBV5-1,NA,NA,TRBJ1-1,TGCGCCAGCAGCTTGGAGAGGGGTAGCCCTGAAGCTTTCTTT,CASSLERGSPEAFF
TRBV5-1,TRBD1,NA,TRBJ1-4,TGCGCCAGCAGCAGGGGACAGGGGACTGAAAAACTGTTTTTT,CASSRGQGTEKLFF
TRBV4-2,NA,NA,TRBJ2-5,TGTGCCAGCGGTGCGGGGGCTCCAGGGGAGACCCAGTACTTC,CASGAGAPGETQYF
TRBV6-5,NA,NA,TRBJ2-7,TGTGCCAGCAGCTCCCATCGTGGGACCTACGAGCAGTACTTC,CASSSHRGTYEQYF
TRBV30,NA,few,TRBJ1-5,TGTGCCTGGAGCCCTGGGCGGGGGACTTACCAGCCCCAGCATTTT,CAWSPGRGTYQPQHF
TRBV30,NA,NA,TRBJ1-5,TGTGCCTGGAGTGTTTGGAATAGCAATCAGCCCCAGCATTTT,CAWSVWNSNQPQHF
TRBV6-5,TRBD1,NA,TRBJ2-7,TGTGCCAGCGTGACCCGGGACAGGGGTTCCTACGAGCAGTACTTC,CASVTRDRGSYEQYF
TRBV6-1,NA,NA,TRBJ2-1,TGTGCCAGCAGCCCACCCAGAGACAGTTCTGAGCAGTTCTTC,CASSPPRDSSEQFF
TRBV7-2,NA,NA,TRBJ1-2,TGTGCCAGCAGCCCGGACAGTCTAAGCCCTAACTATGGCTACACCTTC,CASSPDSLSPNYGYTF
TRBV5-4,TRBD2,few,TRBJ2-7,TGTGCCAGCACCCCGAGAGGAGCGGGAGCCTACGAGCAGTACTTC,CASTPRGAGAYEQYF
TRBV9,NA,NA,TRBJ2-5,TGTGCCAGCAGCGTAGATGGGGAGACCCAGTACTTC,CASSVDGETQYF
TRBV5-5,NA,NA,TRBJ2-7,TGTGCCAGCAGCTTGGCGCCTCCCCCCTACGAGCAGTACTTC,CASSLAPPPYEQYF
TRBV27,NA,NA,TRBJ1-2,TGTGCCAGCAGTTTACGGCAGTTTGGGGTATATGGCTACACCTTC,CASSLRQFGVYGYTF
TRBV6-6,NA,NA,TRBJ1-1,TGTGCCAGCAGCGTGGGCCGGAGCACTGAAGCTTTCTTT,CASSVGRSTEAFF